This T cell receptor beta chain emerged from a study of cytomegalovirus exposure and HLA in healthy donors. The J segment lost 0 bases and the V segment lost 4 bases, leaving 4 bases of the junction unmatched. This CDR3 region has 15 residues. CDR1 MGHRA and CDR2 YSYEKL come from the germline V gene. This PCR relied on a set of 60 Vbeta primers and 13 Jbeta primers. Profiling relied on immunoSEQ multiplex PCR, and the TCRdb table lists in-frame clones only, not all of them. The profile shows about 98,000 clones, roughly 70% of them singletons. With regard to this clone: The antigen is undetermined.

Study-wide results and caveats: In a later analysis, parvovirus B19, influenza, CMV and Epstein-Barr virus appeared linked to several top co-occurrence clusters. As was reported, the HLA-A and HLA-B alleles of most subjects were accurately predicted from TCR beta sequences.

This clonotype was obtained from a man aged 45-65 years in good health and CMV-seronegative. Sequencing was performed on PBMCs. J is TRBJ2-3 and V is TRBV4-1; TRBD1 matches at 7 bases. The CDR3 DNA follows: TGCGCCAGCAGCCTCGGGACAGTGAGCACAGATACGCAGTATTTT. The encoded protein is CASSLGTVSTDTQYF.